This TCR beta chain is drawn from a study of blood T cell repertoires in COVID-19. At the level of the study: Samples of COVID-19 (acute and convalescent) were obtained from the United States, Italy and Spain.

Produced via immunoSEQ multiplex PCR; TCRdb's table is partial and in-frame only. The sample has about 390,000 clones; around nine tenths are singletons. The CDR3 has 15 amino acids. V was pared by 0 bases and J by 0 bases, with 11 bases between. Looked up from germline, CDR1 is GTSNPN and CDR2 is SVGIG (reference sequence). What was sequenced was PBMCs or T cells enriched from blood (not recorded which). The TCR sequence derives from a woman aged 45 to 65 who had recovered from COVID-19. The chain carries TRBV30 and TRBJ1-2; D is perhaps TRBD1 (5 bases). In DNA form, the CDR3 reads TGTGCCTGGAGTGTAAGTACAGGCACTAACTATGGCTACACCTTC. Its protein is CAWSVSTGTNYGYTF.